This T cell receptor beta chain was sequenced during a study of regulatory T cells in long-lasting Graves disease. Findings of the study overall: TRBV28, TRBJ1-2 and TRBJ2-5 were favored in persistent disease.

Comment on this clonotype: Its antigen is unidentified.

The authors built TCR beta libraries using iRepertoire HTBI primers and Arm-PCR of CDR3 regions. TCRdb reprocessed the multiplex PCR reads with MiXCR, giving one entry per CDR3 protein. The profile shows 300,000 to 350,000 distinct CDR3 sequences, roughly a fifth of them singletons. The time point here: persistent/refractory GD, antithyroid drugs over 5 years with positive TRAb. Preparation of the TCR library used RNA extracted from PBMCs. The germline gives CDR1 SEHNR, CDR2 FQNEAQ (reference sequence). The J segment lost 2 bases and the V segment lost 5 bases, leaving 6 bases of the junction unmatched. CDR3 length: 16 amino acids.

The sample in question was peripheral blood mononuclear cells (PBMCs), obtained when the disease was refractory, from a patient treated with antithyroid drugs. V is TRBV7-9 and J is TRBJ2-3; 11 nucleotides match TRBD1. The sequence derives from a female donor with Graves disease. As DNA, the CDR3 is TGTGCCAGCAGCCCTGGACAGGGGGCGTTCACAGATACGCAGTATTTT. Its protein is CASSPGQGAFTDTQYF.